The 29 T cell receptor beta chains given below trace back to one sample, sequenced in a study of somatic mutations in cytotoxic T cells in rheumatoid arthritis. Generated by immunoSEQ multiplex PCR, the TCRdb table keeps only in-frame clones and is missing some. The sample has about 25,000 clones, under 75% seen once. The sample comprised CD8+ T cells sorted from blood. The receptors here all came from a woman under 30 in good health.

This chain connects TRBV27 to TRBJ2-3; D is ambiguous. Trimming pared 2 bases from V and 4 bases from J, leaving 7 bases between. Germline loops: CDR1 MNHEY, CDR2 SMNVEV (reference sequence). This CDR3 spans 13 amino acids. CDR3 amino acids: CASSLTKADTQYF. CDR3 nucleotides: TGTGCCAGCAGTTTAACCAAGGCAGATACGCAGTATTTT.

The DNA of the CDR3 is TGTGCCAGCAGTGTTGAACTACCATTTTACGAGCAGTACTTC. Protein product: CASSVELPFYEQYF. V is TRBV2 and J is TRBJ2-7; D is ambiguous. The germline V and J ends were trimmed by 4 bases and 4 bases, with 14 bases remaining between them. The CDR3 contains 14 residues. The germline V gene has CDR1 SNHLY and CDR2 FYNNEI.

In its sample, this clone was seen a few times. CDR3 nucleotides: TGCGCCAGCAACCTCGGGGGGACTGAGCAGTTCTTC. Its protein is CASNLGGTEQFF. The chain is built from TRBV5-1 and TRBJ2-1, with TRBD2 identical over 7 bases. The CDR3 is made up of 12 amino acids. Germline trimming cut 6 bases from V and 9 bases from J; bases unmatched to any gene: 6. Germline V gives CDR1 SGHRS, CDR2 YFSETQ.

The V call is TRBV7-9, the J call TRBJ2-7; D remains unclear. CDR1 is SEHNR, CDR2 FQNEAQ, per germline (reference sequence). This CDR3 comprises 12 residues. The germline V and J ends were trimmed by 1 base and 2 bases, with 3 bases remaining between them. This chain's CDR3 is CASSLGAYEQYV. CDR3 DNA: TGTGCCAGCAGCTTAGGGGCCTACGAGCAGTACGTC.

CDR3: CASSVKGSRVYEQYV. The CDR3 coding sequence is TGTGCCAGCAGTGTTAAGGGTTCGCGGGTGTACGAGCAGTACGTC. The chain couples TRBV6-1 to TRBJ2-7, with D tentatively TRBD2 (5 bases). V dropped 4 bases and J dropped 4 bases, with 17 bases sitting between them. From germline, CDR1 is MNHNS and CDR2 SASEGT. The CDR3 is 15 residues long.

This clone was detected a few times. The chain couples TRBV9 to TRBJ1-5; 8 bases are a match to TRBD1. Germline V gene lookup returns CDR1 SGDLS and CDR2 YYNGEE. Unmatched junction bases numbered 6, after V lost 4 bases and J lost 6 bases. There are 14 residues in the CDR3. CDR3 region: CASSQDREGQPQHF. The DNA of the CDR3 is TGTGCCAGCAGCCAGGACAGGGAAGGTCAGCCCCAGCATTTT.

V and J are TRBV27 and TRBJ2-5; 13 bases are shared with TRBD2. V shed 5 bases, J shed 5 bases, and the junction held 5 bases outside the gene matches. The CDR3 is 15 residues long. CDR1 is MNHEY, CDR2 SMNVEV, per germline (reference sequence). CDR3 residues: CASSPGLAGDETQYF. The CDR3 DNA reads TGTGCCAGCAGTCCCGGACTAGCGGGAGATGAGACCCAGTACTTC.

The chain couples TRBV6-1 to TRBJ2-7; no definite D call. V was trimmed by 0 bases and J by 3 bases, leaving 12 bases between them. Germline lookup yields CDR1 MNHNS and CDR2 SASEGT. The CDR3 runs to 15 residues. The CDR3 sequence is CASSEASQAGYEQYF. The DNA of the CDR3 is TGTGCCAGCAGTGAAGCAAGCCAGGCAGGCTACGAGCAGTACTTC.

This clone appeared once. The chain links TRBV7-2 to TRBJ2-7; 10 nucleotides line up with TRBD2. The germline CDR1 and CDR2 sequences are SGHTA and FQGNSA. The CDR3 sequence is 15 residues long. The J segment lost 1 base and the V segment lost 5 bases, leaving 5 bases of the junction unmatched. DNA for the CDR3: TGTGCCAGCAGCACCTCTAGCGGGAGATCCTACGAGCAGTACTTC. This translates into CASSTSSGRSYEQYF.

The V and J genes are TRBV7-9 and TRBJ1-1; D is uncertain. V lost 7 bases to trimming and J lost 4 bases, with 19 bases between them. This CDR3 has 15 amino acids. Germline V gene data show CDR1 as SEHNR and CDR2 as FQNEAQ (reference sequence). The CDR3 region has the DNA TGTGCCAGCACCGAGAGAGGGTGGGCTGGCACTGAAGCTTTCTTT. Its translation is CASTERGWAGTEAFF.

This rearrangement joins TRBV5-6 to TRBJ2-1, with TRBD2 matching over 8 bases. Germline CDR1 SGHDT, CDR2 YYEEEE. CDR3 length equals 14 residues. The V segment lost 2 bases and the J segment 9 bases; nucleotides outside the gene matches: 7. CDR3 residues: CASSFGGLDREQFF. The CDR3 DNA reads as TGTGCCAGCAGCTTCGGGGGACTAGACCGTGAGCAGTTCTTC.

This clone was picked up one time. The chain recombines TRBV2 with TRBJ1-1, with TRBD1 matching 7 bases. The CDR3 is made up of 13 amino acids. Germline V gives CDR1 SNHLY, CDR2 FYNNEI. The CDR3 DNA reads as TGTGCGAAAAAGGGGGCTACGAACACTGAAGCTTTCTTT. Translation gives CAKKGATNTEAFF.

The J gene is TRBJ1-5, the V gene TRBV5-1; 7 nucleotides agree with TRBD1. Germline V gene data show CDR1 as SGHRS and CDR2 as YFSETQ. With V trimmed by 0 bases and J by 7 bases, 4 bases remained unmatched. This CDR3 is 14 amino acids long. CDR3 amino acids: CASSLGEGAQPQHF. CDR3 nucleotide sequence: TGCGCCAGCAGCTTGGGGGAGGGGGCACAGCCCCAGCATTTT.

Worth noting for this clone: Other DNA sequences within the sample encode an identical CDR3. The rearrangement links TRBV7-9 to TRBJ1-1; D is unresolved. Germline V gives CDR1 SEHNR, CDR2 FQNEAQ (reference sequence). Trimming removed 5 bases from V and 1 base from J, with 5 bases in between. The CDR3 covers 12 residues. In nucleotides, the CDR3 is TGTGCCAGCAGCCTGTGGAACACTGAAGCTTTCTTT. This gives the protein CASSLWNTEAFF.

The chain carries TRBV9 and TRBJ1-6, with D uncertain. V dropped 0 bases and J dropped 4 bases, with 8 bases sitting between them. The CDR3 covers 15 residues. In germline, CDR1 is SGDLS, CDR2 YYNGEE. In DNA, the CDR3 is TGTGCCAGCAGCGTAGTGGGCGAGTATAATTCACCCCTCCACTTT. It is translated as CASSVVGEYNSPLHF.

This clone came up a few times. The CDR3 spells CASRNPPGTSGPYNEQFF. For the CDR3, the DNA is TGCGCCAGTAGAAACCCACCCGGGACTAGCGGGCCTTACAATGAGCAGTTCTTC. The chain couples TRBV4-1 to TRBJ2-1, with 12 bases that match TRBD2. This CDR3 has 18 residues. Germline V gives CDR1 MGHRA, CDR2 YSYEKL. The J segment lost 4 bases and the V segment lost 9 bases, leaving 16 bases of the junction unmatched.

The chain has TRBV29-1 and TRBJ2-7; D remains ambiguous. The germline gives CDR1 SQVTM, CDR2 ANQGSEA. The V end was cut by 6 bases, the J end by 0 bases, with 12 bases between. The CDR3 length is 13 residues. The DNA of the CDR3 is TGCAGCGTGGAGACGGTGAGCTCCTACGAGCAGTACTTC. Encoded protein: CSVETVSSYEQYF.

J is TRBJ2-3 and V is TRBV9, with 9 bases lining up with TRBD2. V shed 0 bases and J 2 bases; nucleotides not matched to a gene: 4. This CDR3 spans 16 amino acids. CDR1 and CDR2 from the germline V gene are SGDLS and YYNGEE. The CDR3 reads CASSVGAGGSTDTQYF. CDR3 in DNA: TGTGCCAGCAGCGTAGGAGCGGGGGGTTCCACAGATACGCAGTATTTT.

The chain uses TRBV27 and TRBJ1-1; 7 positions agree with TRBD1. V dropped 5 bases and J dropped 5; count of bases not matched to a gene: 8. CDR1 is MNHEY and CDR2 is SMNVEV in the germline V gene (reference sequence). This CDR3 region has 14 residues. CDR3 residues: CASSPWRTGTEAFF. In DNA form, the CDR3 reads TGTGCCAGCAGTCCGTGGAGGACAGGTACTGAAGCTTTCTTT.

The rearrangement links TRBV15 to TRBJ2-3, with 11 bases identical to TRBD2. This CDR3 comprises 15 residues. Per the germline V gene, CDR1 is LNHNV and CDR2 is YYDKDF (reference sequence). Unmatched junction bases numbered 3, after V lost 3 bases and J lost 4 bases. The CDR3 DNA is TGTGCCACCAGCAGCGGGACTAGCGGCGCAGATACGCAGTATTTT. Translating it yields CATSSGTSGADTQYF.

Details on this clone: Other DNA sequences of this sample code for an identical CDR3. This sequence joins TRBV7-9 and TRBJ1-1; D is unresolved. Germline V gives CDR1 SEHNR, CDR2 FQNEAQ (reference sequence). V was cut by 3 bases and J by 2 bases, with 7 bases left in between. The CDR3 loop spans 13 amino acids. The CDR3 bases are TGTGCCAGCAGCTTGGTGGGAAACACTGAAGCTTTCTTT. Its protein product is CASSLVGNTEAFF.

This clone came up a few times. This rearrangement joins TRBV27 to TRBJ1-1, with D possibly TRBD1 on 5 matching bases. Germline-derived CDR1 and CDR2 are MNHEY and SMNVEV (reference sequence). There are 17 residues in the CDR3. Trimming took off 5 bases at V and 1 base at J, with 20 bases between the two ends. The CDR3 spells CASSDRLSGRENTEAFF. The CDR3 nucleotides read TGTGCCAGCAGTGATCGCCTTTCGGGCAGGGAGAACACTGAAGCTTTCTTT.

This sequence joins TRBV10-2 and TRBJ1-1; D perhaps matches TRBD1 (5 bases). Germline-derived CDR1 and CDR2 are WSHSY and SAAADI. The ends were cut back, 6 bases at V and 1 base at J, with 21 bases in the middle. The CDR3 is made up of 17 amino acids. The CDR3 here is CASRVEQGIRTNTEAFF. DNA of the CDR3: TGCGCCAGCAGAGTTGAGCAGGGAATAAGGACGAACACTGAAGCTTTCTTT.

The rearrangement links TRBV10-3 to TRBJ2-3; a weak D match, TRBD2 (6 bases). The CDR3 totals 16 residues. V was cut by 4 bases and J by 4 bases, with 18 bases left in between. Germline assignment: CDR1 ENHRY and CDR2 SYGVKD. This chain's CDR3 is CAISVRAGGIADTQYF. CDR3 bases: TGTGCCATCAGTGTACGGGCGGGCGGGATCGCAGATACGCAGTATTTT.

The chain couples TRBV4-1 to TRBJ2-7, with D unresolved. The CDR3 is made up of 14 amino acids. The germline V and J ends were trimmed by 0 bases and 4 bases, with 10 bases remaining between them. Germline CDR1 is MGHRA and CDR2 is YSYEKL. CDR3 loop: CASSQEASLYEQYF. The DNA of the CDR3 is TGCGCCAGCAGCCAAGAGGCCAGCCTTTACGAGCAGTACTTC.

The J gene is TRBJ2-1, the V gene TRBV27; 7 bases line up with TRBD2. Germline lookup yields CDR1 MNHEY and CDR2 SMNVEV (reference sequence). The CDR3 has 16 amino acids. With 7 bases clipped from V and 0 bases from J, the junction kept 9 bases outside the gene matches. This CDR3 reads CASNVAGLSSYNEQFF. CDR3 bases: TGTGCCAGCAACGTAGCGGGTCTGAGCTCCTACAATGAGCAGTTCTTC.

CDR3 sequence: CASSVGGVNEKLFF. Here the CDR3 DNA reads TGTGCCAGCAGCGTGGGTGGGGTTAATGAAAAACTGTTTTTT. The chain employs TRBV9 and TRBJ1-4, with D uncertain. The germline V and J ends were trimmed by 2 bases and 4 bases, with 9 bases remaining between them. The CDR3 totals 14 residues. Germline V gene lookup returns CDR1 SGDLS and CDR2 YYNGEE.

In DNA form, the CDR3 reads TGTGCCAGTAGTACTGTCGGTTACAATGAGCAGTTCTTC. Encoded protein: CASSTVGYNEQFF. The gene calls are TRBV19 and TRBJ2-1; D is undetermined. The germline CDR1 and CDR2 sequences are LNHDA and SQIVND (reference sequence). CDR3 length equals 13 residues. V was pared by 4 bases and J by 4 bases, with 8 bases between.

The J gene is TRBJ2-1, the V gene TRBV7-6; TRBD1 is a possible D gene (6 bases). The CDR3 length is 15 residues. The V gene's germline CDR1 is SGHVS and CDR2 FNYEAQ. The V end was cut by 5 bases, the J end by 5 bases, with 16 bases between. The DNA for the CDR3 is TGTGCCAGCAGCCCCCAAGGGGGACCAGACAATGAGCAGTTCTTC. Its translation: CASSPQGGPDNEQFF.